This T cell receptor beta chain was observed in a study of blood T cell repertoires in COVID-19. Study details: Some COVID-19 samples were acute and others convalescent; all came from the United States, Italy and Spain. Sample material is recorded as cDNA or gDNA derived from T cells, B-cell-depleted T cells, or PBMCs.

The CDR3 contains 15 residues. Unmatched junction bases numbered 1, after V lost 1 base and J lost 3 bases. Germline V gene sequence: CDR1 LNHDA, CDR2 SQIVND (reference sequence). Libraries were prepared by immunoSEQ multiplex PCR; TCRdb keeps only in-frame clonotypes and omits some of them. The repertoire consists of fewer than 250,000 clones, with roughly nine tenths occurring once and the leading ten covering roughly 2.2%. This TCR was sampled from a woman between 50 and 59 years old with acute or convalescent COVID-19. The sample consisted of peripheral blood. This chain joins TRBV19 and TRBJ2-1; 9 nucleotides match TRBD2. CDR3 sequence reads: CASSIALAGYNEQFF. The CDR3 region has the DNA TGTGCCAGTAGTATAGCACTAGCGGGCTACAATGAGCAGTTCTTC.